These 20 T cell receptor beta chains came from one sample sequenced in a study of CD8 T cells in Susac syndrome. The RNA, roughly 0.5 to 1 ug, was put through reverse transcription using random hexamers. TCRdb processed the immunoSEQ multiplex PCR reads anew with MiXCR; each CDR3 protein has one entry. The sample shows some 190,000 distinct CDR3 sequences, roughly 95% of them seen only once. Specimen: CD4+ T cells from PBMCs. The source is a human donor with multiple sclerosis.

This chain joins TRBV6-5 and TRBJ1-2; the D gene is possibly TRBD1 (5 bases). The CDR3 is 21 residues long. V shed 0 bases and J shed 2 bases, with 28 bases lying between them. Germline V CDR1 and CDR2: MNHEY, SVGAGI. The CDR3 bases are TGTGCCAGCAGTTACTCGAACAGGAATTTCAGACAGCCCCCGGAGAACTATGGCTACACCTTC. Translated, it gives CASSYSNRNFRQPPENYGYTF.

The chain is built from TRBV12-3 or TRBV12-4 and TRBJ2-1; no clear D gene. V dropped 5 bases and J dropped 9 bases, with 14 bases sitting between them. There are 13 residues in the CDR3. The chain's CDR3 is CASSRPPGGEQFF. CDR3 bases: TGTGCCAGCAGTCGTCCCCCGGGCGGTGAGCAGTTCTTC.

This clonotype was recorded once. The chain combines TRBV12-3 or TRBV12-4 with TRBJ2-5; D is perhaps TRBD2 (5 bases). V dropped 1 base and J dropped 5 bases, with 8 bases sitting between them. This CDR3 region has 13 residues. This CDR3 is CASSLVTGETQYF. The CDR3 bases are TGTGCCAGCAGTTTAGTCACGGGGGAGACCCAGTACTTC.

This chain uses TRBV5-1 with TRBJ1-3, with D unresolved. Trimming took 4 bases from V and 2 from J, leaving 7 bases between them. CDR3 size: 13 residues. CDR1 and CDR2 (germline): SGHRS, YFSETQ. The CDR3 here is CASSPLTGNTIYF. Written as DNA, the CDR3 is TGCGCCAGCAGCCCCCTAACTGGAAACACCATATATTTT.

The J gene is TRBJ2-1, the V gene TRBV27; D not certain. The germline V gene encodes CDR1 MNHEY and CDR2 SMNVEV (reference sequence). The CDR3 is 15 residues long. The ends were cut back, 3 bases at V and 5 bases at J, with 14 bases in the middle. The CDR3, as DNA: TGTGCCAGCAGTTTCTCCGGGCCCCTTGACAATGAGCAGTTCTTC. Protein sequence: CASSFSGPLDNEQFF.

The chain recombines TRBV20-1 with TRBJ2-7; D ambiguous. CDR3 size: 12 residues. Germline CDR1 and CDR2: DFQATT and SNEGSKA (reference sequence). V was shortened by 0 bases and J by 7 bases, with 10 bases between the two germline ends. The DNA of the CDR3 is TGCAGTGCTAGAGAGCCTTTGGTTGAGCAGTACTTC. It specifies CSAREPLVEQYF.

This chain uses TRBV27 with TRBJ1-2, with 7 bases that match TRBD1. The CDR3 runs to 15 residues. CDR1 and CDR2 (germline): MNHEY, SMNVEV (reference sequence). V gave up 2 bases and J gave up 0 bases; unmatched junction bases: 3. The CDR3, as DNA: TGTGCCAGCAGTTTAGGGGACAGCTCTAACTATGGCTACACCTTC. This codes for CASSLGDSSNYGYTF.

The V gene is TRBV7-9, the J gene TRBJ2-2; D is ambiguous. The CDR3 covers 14 residues. V was shortened by 0 bases and J by 1 base, with 3 bases between the two germline ends. In germline, CDR1 is SEHNR, CDR2 FQNEAQ (reference sequence). CDR3 sequence (DNA): TGTGCCAGCAGCTTAGCTTTGAACACCGGGGAGCTGTTTTTT. Encoded protein: CASSLALNTGELFF.

The chain couples TRBV29-1 to TRBJ1-5; D not resolved. The CDR3 length is 13 residues. V gave up 5 bases and J gave up 3 bases, with 11 bases separating them. Germline V gene lookup returns CDR1 SQVTM and CDR2 ANQGSEA. CDR3 sequence (DNA): TGCAGCGTTCAAGCCGGAGACAATCAGCCCCAGCATTTT. This translates into CSVQAGDNQPQHF.

This chain uses TRBV30 with TRBJ2-7, with D possibly being TRBD2 (6 bases). Deletions cut 0 bases from V and 2 bases from J, with 17 bases between. Germline lookup yields CDR1 GTSNPN and CDR2 SVGIG (reference sequence). The CDR3 runs 16 residues. The CDR3 bases are TGTGCCTGGAGTGTACTATTGGGGGGACCAACCTACGAGCAGTACTTC. As protein: CAWSVLLGGPTYEQYF.

This sequence joins TRBV20-1 and TRBJ2-1; no clear D. Germline V gene data show CDR1 as DFQATT and CDR2 as SNEGSKA (reference sequence). The CDR3 is made up of 13 amino acids. Trimming removed 4 bases from V and 0 bases from J, with 7 bases in between. The DNA of the CDR3 is TGCAGTGCTACCCAGAGCTCCTACAATGAGCAGTTCTTC. Translated: CSATQSSYNEQFF.

The V and J genes are TRBV20-1 and TRBJ2-7; a weak D match, TRBD1 (6 bases). Germline V CDR1 and CDR2: DFQATT, SNEGSKA (reference sequence). The CDR3 runs 12 residues. CDR3: CSTQQGPYEQYF. The CDR3, as DNA: TGCAGCACTCAACAGGGCCCCTACGAGCAGTACTTC.

The rearrangement links TRBV29-1 to TRBJ2-7; TRBD1 agrees at 7 bases. Germline lookup yields CDR1 SQVTM and CDR2 ANQGSEA. The junction had 8 bases not matched to a gene; V was cut back by 7 bases and J by 2 bases. The CDR3 has 13 amino acids. The CDR3 reads CSALTGPAYEQYF. DNA of the CDR3: TGCAGCGCCCTGACAGGGCCGGCCTACGAGCAGTACTTC.

This chain links TRBV20-1 with TRBJ2-1; D is perhaps TRBD1 (6 bases). The CDR3 contains 15 residues. CDR1 and CDR2 from the germline V gene are DFQATT and SNEGSKA (reference sequence). V lost 0 bases, J lost 4 bases, and 13 bases lay in between. The CDR3 protein is CSARDLGRGYNEQFF. CDR3 DNA sequence: TGCAGTGCTAGAGATCTAGGAAGGGGGTACAATGAGCAGTTCTTC.

The V and J genes are TRBV9 and TRBJ1-2; D is perhaps TRBD1 (6 bases). The germline V gene has CDR1 SGDLS and CDR2 YYNGEE. Trimming removed 3 bases at V and 3 bases at J, with 12 bases between. This CDR3 comprises 14 residues. The CDR3 sequence: CASSATGWDYGYTF. CDR3 nucleotide sequence: TGTGCCAGCAGCGCAACAGGGTGGGACTATGGCTACACCTTC.

The chain joins TRBV30 to TRBJ1-2; 7 bases align to TRBD1. CDR1 and CDR2 (germline): GTSNPN, SVGIG (reference sequence). V gave up 4 bases and J gave up 4 bases; unmatched junction bases: 12. The CDR3 covers 15 residues. CDR3 sequence: CAWTFSRTGSYGYTF. Here the CDR3 DNA reads TGTGCCTGGACCTTTAGCCGGACAGGTAGCTATGGCTACACCTTC.

V gene TRBV29-1 combines with J gene TRBJ2-2, with D possibly matching TRBD1 (5 bases). V shed 4 bases and J shed 7 bases, with 19 bases lying between them. CDR1 and CDR2 (germline): SQVTM, ANQGSEA. This CDR3 is built from 15 residues. CDR3 region: CSVVLDGAWLGELFF. In DNA form, the CDR3 reads TGCAGCGTTGTTCTAGATGGGGCTTGGCTCGGGGAGCTGTTTTTT.

The V and J genes are TRBV29-1 and TRBJ1-2; D remains unclear. The V gene's germline CDR1 is SQVTM and CDR2 ANQGSEA. The CDR3 spans 13 residues. Deletions cut 6 bases from V and 4 bases from J, with 15 bases between. The chain's CDR3 is CSVRKRETYGYTF. The CDR3 nucleotides read TGCAGCGTCCGGAAAAGGGAGACCTATGGCTACACCTTC.

The chain uses TRBV14 and TRBJ1-1; D gene uncertain. CDR3 length: 12 amino acids. Germline V gene lookup returns CDR1 SGHDN and CDR2 FVKESK. V shed 3 bases and J shed 7 bases, with 9 bases lying between them. CDR3 coding DNA: TGTGCCAGCAGCCACTTATACGGTGAAGCTTTCTTT. Translation gives CASSHLYGEAFF.

This chain links TRBV2 with TRBJ2-1; 15 nucleotides align to TRBD2. The J call is doubtful: the DNA matches TRBJ2-7 better. This CDR3 comprises 16 residues. Per germline, CDR1 SNHLY and CDR2 FYNNEI. The CDR3 region has the DNA TGTGCCAGCAGTCGAGGGACTAGCGGGGGGCCCTACGAGCAGTACTTC. It encodes CASSRGTSGGPYEQYF.